What follows is one TCR beta chain and its context. What it binds is not known. CD4+ T cells were isolated after around 9 days of culture. Among the vaccine recipients, none had a prior SARS-CoV-2 infection, and nucleocapsid antibodies were negative. The CDR3 spans 11 residues. Germline V gives CDR1 SGHVS, CDR2 FNYEAQ. Trimming stripped 8 bases from V and 7 bases from J, with 11 bases between. Produced via immunoSEQ multiplex PCR; TCRdb's table is partial and in-frame only. The data contain about 39,000 clones, 82% of them seen just once; the ten biggest clones take up 2.5% to 3.5%. The source of the sample is a study of vaccination effects on CD4 cells after COVID-19. Study-wide results and caveats: Healthy vaccinees showed cross-reactivity with common cold coronaviruses in only 1 of 255 vaccine-induced clones. Early post-infection timepoints were absent, and convalescent patients were few.

The sample in question was CD4+ T cells from PBMCs cultured without peptide, obtained before COVID-19 vaccination. This clonotype originated in a human donor who received a COVID-19 vaccine. The V gene is TRBV7-6, the J gene TRBJ2-5; D remains ambiguous. CDR3: CASASMGTQYF. The CDR3 DNA reads as TGTGCCAGCGCCTCCATGGGGACCCAGTACTTC.